One sample yielded the 19 T cell receptor beta chains listed below, sequenced in a study of blood T cell repertoires in COVID-19. Measured with immunoSEQ multiplex PCR; TCRdb has only the in-frame clones, and not every one. The sample records around 310,000 clones, 90% being singletons. The sequencing sample was made of peripheral blood. Source of these receptors: a woman in her forties with COVID-19, enrolled during active disease.

The chain links TRBV5-1 to TRBJ2-2, with 10 nucleotides matching TRBD2. The germline gives CDR1 SGHRS, CDR2 YFSETQ. Unmatched junction bases numbered 2, after V lost 1 base and J lost 2 bases. This CDR3 is 16 amino acids long. The CDR3 loop is CASSLRTSGNTGELFF. CDR3 bases: TGCGCCAGCAGCTTGAGGACTAGCGGTAACACCGGGGAGCTGTTTTTT.

This clone appeared a single time. The rearrangement links TRBV5-1 to TRBJ2-1; tentatively, D is TRBD2 (7 bases). Germline V gene sequence: CDR1 SGHRS, CDR2 YFSETQ. Trimming shortened V by 3 bases and J by 8 bases, and 18 bases separated the two germline ends. The CDR3 is 15 amino acids. CDR3 residues: CASSSHPRGAYEQFF. The CDR3 bases are TGCGCCAGCAGCTCCCATCCTCGGGGGGCCTATGAGCAGTTCTTC. The variable domain in full, with the rest retrieved from reference TRBV5-1 and TRBJ2-1, is KAGVTQTPRYLIKTRGQQVTLSCSPISGHRSVSWYQQTPGQGLQFLFEYFSETQRNKGNFPGRFSGRQFSNSRSEMNVSTLELGDSALYLCASSSHPRGAYEQFFGPGTRLTVL.

The chain combines TRBV4-2 with TRBJ1-5, with 7 bases identical to TRBD1. V shed 0 bases and J 4 bases; nucleotides not matched to a gene: 9. Germline CDR1 LGHNA, CDR2 YNFKEQ. The CDR3 runs 17 residues. CDR3: CASSQDLVGQANQPQHF. The CDR3 nucleotides read TGTGCCAGCAGCCAAGATCTCGTCGGACAGGCAAATCAGCCCCAGCATTTT.

The genes are TRBV5-1 and TRBJ2-7; 8 bases agree with TRBD1. With V trimmed by 4 bases and J by 3 bases, 9 bases remained unmatched. The CDR3 has 15 amino acids. The germline CDR1 and CDR2 sequences are SGHRS and YFSETQ. CDR3 protein: CASSPTGTGIYEQYF. In DNA form, the CDR3 reads TGCGCCAGCAGCCCGACCGGGACAGGAATCTACGAGCAGTACTTC.

The genes are TRBV10-3 and TRBJ2-7; 7 nucleotides align to TRBD1. The trim removed 6 bases at V and 0 bases at J, leaving 11 bases unmatched. This CDR3 has 16 amino acids. CDR1 is ENHRY and CDR2 is SYGVKD in the germline V gene. In DNA form, the CDR3 reads TGTGCCATCAGCTATTCGGGGCAGGGGGTCTCCTACGAGCAGTACTTC. This codes for CAISYSGQGVSYEQYF.

The chain recombines TRBV9 with TRBJ1-3; 7 nucleotides agree with TRBD1. Germline CDR1 SGDLS, CDR2 YYNGEE. V shed 4 bases and J 0 bases; nucleotides not matched to a gene: 7. The CDR3 covers 16 residues. The CDR3 loop is CASSLYRGPSGNTIYF. For the CDR3, the DNA is TGTGCCAGCAGCCTCTACAGGGGCCCCTCTGGAAACACCATATATTTT.

Only one count was recorded for this clone. CDR3 in DNA: TGTGCCAGCAGTTTGGGGACTAGGGGAGCGGGCGAGCAGTACTTC. It specifies CASSLGTRGAGEQYF. This chain uses TRBV28 with TRBJ2-7, with 8 bases aligning to TRBD2. The CDR3 is made up of 15 amino acids. Germline assignment: CDR1 MDHEN and CDR2 SYDVKM. Losses at the gene ends were 3 bases for V and 6 bases for J; bases not matched to a gene: 10.

This clone showed up just once. V and J are TRBV13 and TRBJ2-7, with TRBD2 matching over 10 bases. The CDR3 has 17 amino acids. Trimming at V came to 2 bases and at J to 4 bases, leaving 11 bases not matched to a gene. Germline CDR1 PRHDT, CDR2 FYEKMQ (reference sequence). The CDR3 coding sequence is TGTGCCAGCAGCTTAACAAGGAGCGGGGGGGCCCTGTACGAGCAGTACTTC. Amino acid sequence: CASSLTRSGGALYEQYF.

The V and J genes are TRBV19 and TRBJ2-1; TRBD1 matches at 9 bases. V was pared by 5 bases and J by 3 bases, with 8 bases of the junction left unmatched. The CDR3 totals 16 residues. The germline gives CDR1 LNHDA, CDR2 SQIVND (reference sequence). CDR3 in amino acids: CASSGPGTGIYNEQFF. The CDR3 DNA reads as TGTGCCAGTAGTGGCCCCGGGACAGGGATCTACAATGAGCAGTTCTTC.

The V gene is TRBV7-3, the J gene TRBJ2-4, with D perhaps matching TRBD2 (5 bases). V lost 1 base, J lost 7 bases, and 14 bases lay in between. The CDR3 contains 15 residues. Germline V gene sequence: CDR1 SGHTA, CDR2 FQGTGA. The CDR3 loop reads CASSLNGELGNIQYF. The CDR3 DNA sequence: TGTGCCAGCAGCTTAAACGGGGAGCTGGGGAACATTCAGTACTTC.

This chain uses TRBV12-3 or TRBV12-4 with TRBJ1-1; D remains ambiguous. The ends were cut back, 7 bases at V and 4 bases at J, with 13 bases in the middle. The CDR3 runs to 13 residues. The CDR3 spells CASTPAGSTEAFF. CDR3 bases: TGTGCCAGCACTCCAGCGGGGAGCACTGAAGCTTTCTTT.

The rearrangement joins TRBV27 to TRBJ2-1, with 9 bases aligning to TRBD2. J lost 6 bases, V lost 2 bases, and 11 bases had no gene match. The CDR3 runs 17 residues. From germline, CDR1 is MNHEY and CDR2 SMNVEV (reference sequence). The CDR3 nucleotides are TGTGCCAGCAGTTTAATCTTTTTAGCGGGGGAAGTCAATGAGCAGTTCTTC. It translates to CASSLIFLAGEVNEQFF.

The J gene is TRBJ1-5, the V gene TRBV7-9, with D possibly TRBD1 on 5 matching bases. Trimming cost V 1 base and J 3 bases, with 16 bases left between them. Germline values: CDR1 SEHNR, CDR2 FQNEAQ (reference sequence). This CDR3 has 17 residues. CDR3 sequence (DNA): TGTGCCAGCAGCTTAGGGGACTCCTCTTCCCACAATCAGCCCCAGCATTTT. It codes for CASSLGDSSSHNQPQHF.

The chain links TRBV7-9 to TRBJ1-6, with a possible D match to TRBD1 (5 bases). The V and J ends lost 4 bases and 7 bases respectively, with 8 bases between them. Per germline, CDR1 SEHNR and CDR2 FQNEAQ (reference sequence). The CDR3 is made up of 13 amino acids. CDR3 residues: CASSYRGNSPLHF. The DNA of the CDR3 is TGTGCCAGCAGCTATCGGGGGAATTCACCCCTCCACTTT.

The chain has TRBV5-1 and TRBJ2-5, with a weak D call TRBD1 (6 bases). CDR3 length equals 15 residues. V shed 5 bases and J shed 4 bases, with 18 bases lying between them. Germline-derived CDR1 and CDR2 are SGHRS and YFSETQ. CDR3 DNA: TGCGCCAGCAGACCTACGACAGGTGGAGGAGAGACCCAGTACTTC. Residues: CASRPTTGGGETQYF.

This rearrangement joins TRBV5-8 to TRBJ1-1; TRBD1 aligns across 7 bases. Losses at the gene ends were 4 bases for V and 4 bases for J; bases not matched to a gene: 1. The CDR3 extends over 12 amino acids. Germline V gene data show CDR1 as SGHTS and CDR2 as YDEGEE. DNA for the CDR3: TGTGCCAGCAGCCGGGACAGCACTGAAGCTTTCTTT. It is translated as CASSRDSTEAFF.

The chain employs TRBV7-9 and TRBJ2-5; TRBD2 is a possible D gene (6 bases). Germline V gene sequence: CDR1 SEHNR, CDR2 FQNEAQ (reference sequence). The CDR3 runs to 15 residues. V lost 2 bases, J lost 5 bases, and 15 bases lay in between. The CDR3 loop is CASSLFGGDAETQYF. The CDR3 region has the DNA TGTGCCAGCAGCTTATTTGGAGGGGATGCTGAGACCCAGTACTTC.

This clone occurred a few times. This chain joins TRBV18 and TRBJ2-4, with unresolved D. The CDR3 runs 17 residues. V lost 1 base, J lost 0 bases, and 13 bases lay in between. CDR1 is KGHSH, CDR2 LQKENI, per germline. CDR3 sequence reads: CASSPLPSILAKNIQYF. The CDR3 DNA is TGTGCCAGCTCACCACTTCCGTCTATACTAGCCAAAAACATTCAGTACTTC. Using reference TRBV18 and TRBJ2-4 for the parts outside the CDR3, the full variable domain is NAGVMQNPRHLVRRRGQEARLRCSPMKGHSHVYWYRQLPEEGLKFMVYLQKENIIDESGMPKERFSAEFPKEGPSILRIQQVVRGDSAAYFCASSPLPSILAKNIQYFGAGTRLSVL.

V gene TRBV7-2 combines with J gene TRBJ1-2; D unresolved. Trimming took off 5 bases at V and 8 bases at J, with 15 bases between the two ends. CDR1 is SGHTA and CDR2 is FQGNSA in the germline V gene. The CDR3 runs to 13 residues. CDR3 sequence reads: CASSPRSGNGYTF. The DNA for the CDR3 is TGTGCCAGCAGCCCAAGGTCCGGGAACGGCTACACCTTC. Combining the CDR3 with reference TRBV7-2 and TRBJ1-2 gives the whole variable domain GAGVSQSPSNKVTEKGKDVELRCDPISGHTALYWYRQSLGQGLEFLIYFQGNSAPDKSGLPSDRFSAERTGGSVSTLTIQRTQQEDSAVYLCASSPRSGNGYTFGSGTRLTVV.